The T cell receptor beta chain described here comes from a study of T cell repertoires in cytomegalovirus infection. General study results and limits: There were carriers of CMV plus the relevant HLA, and cumulative public TCR beta family frequency identified them. The ex vivo response showed dominance by HLA-C-restricted CMV-specific TCR beta clonotypes.

Concerning this clonotype itself: The antigen is unknown.

TCRdb reprocessed the reads with MiXCR, giving one entry per CDR3 protein. The sample yields roughly 720,000 distinct CDR3 sequences, 35% seen once. Sequenced material: PBMCs. The source is a human donor in good health (CMV status not recorded). Some clones in this sample may be carry-over from other donors' samples.

The CDR3 DNA is TGTGCCAGCAGTTTCGACAGGGAGAGTTCACCCCTCCACTTT. Translation: CASSFDRESSPLHF. The chain carries TRBV28 and TRBJ1-6, with 7 bases that match TRBD1. CDR1 is MDHEN, CDR2 SYDVKM, per germline. After removal of 3 bases from V and 9 bases from J, the junction contained 5 bases not matched to a gene. This CDR3 has 14 amino acids.